This is a list of T cell receptor beta chains from one sample in a study of T cell changes during pregnancy in multiple sclerosis. Assay used: immunoSEQ multiplex PCR; TCRdb lists only in-frame clones, some missing. This sample yields nearly 110,000 clones, of which around 90% are seen a single time; 1.5% to 2% belongs to the top ten. The sequenced sample was peripheral blood, obtained after pregnancy. Source of these receptors: a female donor with multiple sclerosis, enrolled in a pregnancy study. CDR3s include the opening cysteine and the closing phenylalanine or tryptophan. A D gene is named only where the DNA matches it firmly. Clone sizes are given selectively: once, few, many, or a class where the clone is expanded.

TRBV7-9	TRBJ2-7	NA	NA	CASSPSIRYYEQYF	TGTGCCAGCAGCCCTAGCATCAGGTACTACGAGCAGTACTTC
TRBV10-3	TRBJ2-7	NA	NA	CAITTGTEQYF	TGTGCCATCACAACAGGAACCGAGCAGTACTTC
TRBV7-3	TRBJ2-3	TRBD2	NA	CASSLVAGPSYTQYF	TGTGCCAGCAGCCTGGTAGCGGGGCCGTCATATACGCAGTATTTT
TRBV27	TRBJ2-7	TRBD1	NA	CASSLGQGFSYEQYF	TGTGCCAGCAGTCTCGGACAGGGGTTCTCCTACGAGCAGTACTTC
TRBV14	TRBJ1-6	TRBD1	NA	CASSPRQGRNSPLHF	TGTGCCAGCAGCCCGCGACAGGGGAGGAATTCACCCCTCCACTTT
TRBV6-5	TRBJ2-5	NA	NA	CASSRGGPGETQYF	TGTGCCAGCAGTCGCGGGGGCCCGGGGGAGACCCAGTACTTC
TRBV30	TRBJ2-5	NA	NA	CAWSVLGRGGTQYF	TGTGCCTGGAGTGTATTGGGTCGCGGCGGGACCCAGTACTTC
TRBV28	TRBJ1-1	NA	few	CASSSRLMNTEAFF	TGTGCCAGCAGCTCCCGACTCATGAACACTGAAGCTTTCTTT
TRBV6-1	TRBJ2-1	TRBD2	NA	CASSESLAGQSSYNEQFF	TGTGCCAGCAGTGAATCTTTAGCGGGGCAGAGCTCCTACAATGAGCAGTTCTTC
TRBV15	TRBJ2-1	NA	NA	CATSRDGGLSNEQFF	TGTGCCACCAGCAGAGACGGAGGCCTATCCAATGAGCAGTTCTTC
TRBV4-1	TRBJ2-2	TRBD2	NA	CASSQDWGERGDVTGELFF	TGCGCCAGCAGCCAAGATTGGGGGGAGCGGGGGGACGTCACCGGGGAGCTGTTTTTT
TRBV27	TRBJ1-1	TRBD1	once	CASSVTGAPEAFF	TGTGCCAGCAGTGTAACAGGGGCCCCTGAAGCTTTCTTT
TRBV28	TRBJ1-2	NA	NA	CAGGDGNYGYTF	TGTGCCGGGGGGGACGGGAACTATGGCTACACCTTC
TRBV29-1	TRBJ1-5	NA	NA	CSVELGGDQPQHF	TGCAGCGTTGAGCTTGGAGGGGATCAGCCCCAGCATTTT
TRBV2	TRBJ1-5	NA	once	CASIRDYGQPQHF	TGTGCCAGCATACGGGACTACGGTCAGCCCCAGCATTTT
TRBV10-3	TRBJ1-5	TRBD1	NA	CAISGDSDQPQHF	TGTGCCATCAGCGGGGACAGCGATCAGCCCCAGCATTTT
TRBV18	TRBJ2-1	TRBD1	NA	CASSPPLQGYNEQFF	TGTGCCAGCTCACCACCCTTACAGGGGTACAATGAGCAGTTCTTC
TRBV2	TRBJ1-1	TRBD1	few	CASSERGQGTEAFF	TGTGCCAGCAGTGAAAGGGGACAGGGGACTGAAGCTTTCTTT
TRBV19	TRBJ1-1	NA	NA	CASSRRGGAEAFF	TGTGCCAGTAGTCGGCGGGGGGGCGCTGAAGCTTTCTTT
TRBV6-4	TRBJ2-5	NA	NA	CASPGLHPPRETQYF	TGTGCCAGCCCGGGACTGCACCCTCCCCGGGAGACCCAGTACTTC
TRBV4-2	TRBJ2-5	TRBD2	NA	CASSREQTSGGVGGQETQYF	TGTGCCAGCAGCCGGGAGCAGACTAGCGGGGGAGTGGGAGGACAAGAGACCCAGTACTTC
TRBV6-1	TRBJ1-3	NA	NA	CASSEAGVPNTIYF	TGTGCCAGCAGTGAAGCCGGGGTCCCAAACACCATATATTTT
TRBV11-2	TRBJ1-1	NA	NA	CASSLDSIGRFGTEAFF	TGTGCCAGCAGCTTAGATTCGATAGGGAGATTCGGGACTGAAGCTTTCTTT
TRBV13	TRBJ1-1	TRBD1	NA	CASSLQGATEAFF	TGTGCCAGCAGCTTACAGGGGGCAACTGAAGCTTTCTTT
TRBV7-8	TRBJ1-5	NA	NA	CASSLGGWGSNQPQHF	TGTGCCAGCAGCTTGGGGGGATGGGGAAGCAATCAGCCCCAGCATTTT
TRBV5-1	TRBJ1-1	NA	NA	CASSPDTLNTEAFF	TGCGCCAGCAGCCCTGACACCCTGAACACTGAAGCTTTCTTT
TRBV10-1	TRBJ1-3	TRBD1	NA	CASSDTGQADSGNTIYF	TGCGCCAGCAGTGATACGGGACAGGCGGACTCTGGAAACACCATATATTTT
TRBV5-4	TRBJ2-2	TRBD2	NA	CASSLEGLAGAHTGELFF	TGTGCCAGCAGCTTGGAGGGACTAGCGGGGGCCCACACCGGGGAGCTGTTTTTT
TRBV19	TRBJ2-3	TRBD2	NA	CASSQLAGGTDTQYF	TGTGCCAGTAGTCAACTAGCGGGGGGCACAGATACGCAGTATTTT
TRBV28	TRBJ2-5	TRBD1	NA	CASSRSDRALEETQYF	TGTGCCAGCAGTCGGTCAGACAGGGCTCTTGAAGAGACCCAGTACTTC
TRBV19	TRBJ2-3	NA	NA	CASSATASTDTQYF	TGTGCCAGTAGTGCGACAGCTAGCACAGATACGCAGTATTTT
TRBV7-2	TRBJ1-5	TRBD1	NA	CASSLYGGQPNQPQHF	TGTGCCAGCAGCTTATATGGGGGACAGCCCAATCAGCCCCAGCATTTT
TRBV19	TRBJ1-4	TRBD1	NA	CASSTGTGGREKLFF	TGTGCCAGTAGTACTGGGACAGGGGGTAGGGAAAAACTGTTTTTT
TRBV27	TRBJ1-4	NA	NA	CASSLTGEKLFF	TGTGCCAGCAGTTTAACAGGAGAAAAACTGTTTTTT
TRBV5-8	TRBJ2-1	TRBD2	NA	CASSLGSGRAGNEQFF	TGTGCCAGCAGCTTGGGGAGCGGGAGGGCCGGTAATGAGCAGTTCTTC
TRBV2	TRBJ1-1	NA	NA	CASSVLGGNTEAFF	TGTGCCAGCAGCGTTCTGGGAGGGAACACTGAAGCTTTCTTT
TRBV2	TRBJ2-2	NA	NA	CASKERTNTGELFF	TGTGCCAGCAAGGAGCGGACGAACACCGGGGAGCTGTTTTTT
TRBV2	TRBJ1-1	NA	few	CASSEGQPRGTEAFF	TGTGCCAGCAGTGAAGGACAGCCTAGGGGCACTGAAGCTTTCTTT
TRBV18	TRBJ2-1	NA	NA	CASSFTWAGRNEQFF	TGTGCCAGCTCGTTTACCTGGGCAGGAAGAAATGAGCAGTTCTTC
TRBV12-2	TRBJ1-5	NA	NA	CASRPGTPTADQPQHF	TGTGCAAGTCGCCCCGGGACTCCCACAGCCGATCAGCCCCAGCATTTT